The T cell receptor (beta chain) described here comes from a study of blood T cell repertoires in COVID-19. The table lists this clone with a count of one. Different DNA sequences within this sample yield the same CDR3. In germline, CDR1 is LNHNV, CDR2 YYDKDF (reference sequence). The CDR3 is 15 amino acids. V lost 0 bases and J lost 2, with 8 bases in between. Profiling relied on immunoSEQ multiplex PCR, and the TCRdb table lists in-frame clones only, not all of them. The table lists 100,000 to 150,000 clones, about 86% of them singletons. This TCR was recovered from a woman aged 50 to 60 with acute or convalescent COVID-19. The sequencing input was peripheral blood. This chain uses TRBV15 with TRBJ1-3; D is perhaps TRBD1 (5 bases). The CDR3 nucleotides read TGTGCCACCAGCAGAGAGGGGCGTGCTGGAAACACCATATATTTT. It codes for CATSREGRAGNTIYF.